This T cell receptor (beta chain) emerged from a study of cytomegalovirus exposure and HLA in healthy donors. Regarding this clone: Antigen specificity is unknown.

From germline, CDR1 is SGHNT and CDR2 YYREEE (reference sequence). The CDR3 loop spans 13 amino acids. After removal of 3 bases from V and 6 bases from J, the junction contained 1 base not matched to a gene. The study, taken as a whole, reports: Immune exposure information comprised only CMV serostatus. A missense variant in DCLRE1C was later tied to TCR beta V- and J-gene trimming. 15,000 to 20,000 TCR beta sequences were associated with HLA alleles at 0.05 false discovery rate in a later analysis. Some public TCRs appeared in many individuals, while most sequences were rare.

Use of 60 Vbeta and 13 Jbeta primers characterized the PCR. Repertoires were generated with immunoSEQ multiplex PCR, while TCRdb's copy carries only in-frame clones and drops some. The data hold roughly 34,000 clones, with 80% observed a single time. The specimen was PBMCs. The clonotype was recovered from a male donor in good health and CMV-seronegative. This sequence joins TRBV5-4 and TRBJ1-5, with TRBD1 matching 9 bases. CDR3 sequence (DNA): TGTGCCAGCAGCTGGGACAGGGTTCAGCCCCAGCATTTT. Protein: CASSWDRVQPQHF.